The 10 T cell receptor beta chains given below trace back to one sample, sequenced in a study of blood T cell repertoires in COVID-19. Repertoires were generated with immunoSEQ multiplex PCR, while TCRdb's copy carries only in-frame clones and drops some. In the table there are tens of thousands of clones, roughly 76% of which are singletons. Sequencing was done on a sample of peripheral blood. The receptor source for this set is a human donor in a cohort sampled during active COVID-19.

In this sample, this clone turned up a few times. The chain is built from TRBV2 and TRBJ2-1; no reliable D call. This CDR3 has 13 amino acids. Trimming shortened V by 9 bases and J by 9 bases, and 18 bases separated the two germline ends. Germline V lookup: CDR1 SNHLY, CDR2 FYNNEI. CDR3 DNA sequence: TGTGCCAGTGTGTATCCACCGGGTGGTGAGCAGTTCTTC. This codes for CASVYPPGGEQFF.

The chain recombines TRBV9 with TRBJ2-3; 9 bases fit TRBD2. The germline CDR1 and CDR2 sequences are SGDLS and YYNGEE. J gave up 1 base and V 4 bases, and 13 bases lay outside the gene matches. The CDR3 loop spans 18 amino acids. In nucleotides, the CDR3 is TGTGCCAGCAGCACCGAAAGACGGACTAGCGAGGGCACAGATACGCAGTATTTT. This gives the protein CASSTERRTSEGTDTQYF.

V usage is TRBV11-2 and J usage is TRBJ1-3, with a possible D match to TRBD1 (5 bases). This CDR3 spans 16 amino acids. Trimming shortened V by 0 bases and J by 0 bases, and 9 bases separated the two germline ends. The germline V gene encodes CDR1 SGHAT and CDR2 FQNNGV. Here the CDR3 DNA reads TGTGCCAGCAGCTTAGACAGGGCCCACTCTGGAAACACCATATATTTT. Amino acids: CASSLDRAHSGNTIYF. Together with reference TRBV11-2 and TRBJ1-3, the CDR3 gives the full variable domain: EAGVAQSPRYKIIEKRQSVAFWCNPISGHATLYWYQQILGQGPKLLIQFQNNGVVDDSQLPKDRFSAERLKGVDSTLKIQPAKLEDSAVYLCASSLDRAHSGNTIYFGEGSWLTVV.

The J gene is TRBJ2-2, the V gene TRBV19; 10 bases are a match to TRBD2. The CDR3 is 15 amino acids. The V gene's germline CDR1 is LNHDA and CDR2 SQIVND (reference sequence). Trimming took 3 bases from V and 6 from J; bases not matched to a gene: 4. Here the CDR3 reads CASSILAGASGELFF. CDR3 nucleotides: TGTGCCAGTAGTATTCTAGCGGGGGCTTCCGGGGAGCTGTTTTTT.

The CDR3 sequence: CASSSSTGIGTNEKLFF. As DNA, the CDR3 is TGTGCCAGCAGCTCCTCGACAGGAATCGGCACTAATGAAAAACTGTTTTTT. V usage is TRBV7-9 and J usage is TRBJ1-4, with D possibly being TRBD1 (6 bases). Germline V gives CDR1 SEHNR, CDR2 FQNEAQ (reference sequence). The CDR3 is 17 residues long. The V end was cut by 4 bases, the J end by 2 bases, with 17 bases between.

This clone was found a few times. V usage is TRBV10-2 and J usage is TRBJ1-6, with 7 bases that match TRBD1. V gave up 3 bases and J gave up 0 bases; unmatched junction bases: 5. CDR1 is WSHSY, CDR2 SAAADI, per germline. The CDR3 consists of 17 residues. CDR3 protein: CASSEDSGGSYNSPLHF. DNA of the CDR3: TGCGCCAGCAGTGAAGATTCAGGGGGCTCCTATAATTCACCCCTCCACTTT.

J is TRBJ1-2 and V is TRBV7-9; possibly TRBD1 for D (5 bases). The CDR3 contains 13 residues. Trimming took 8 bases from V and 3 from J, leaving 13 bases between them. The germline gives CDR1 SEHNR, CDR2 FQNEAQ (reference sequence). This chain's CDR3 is CASSGRGHYGYTF. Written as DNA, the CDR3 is TGTGCCAGCTCTGGGAGGGGCCACTATGGCTACACCTTC. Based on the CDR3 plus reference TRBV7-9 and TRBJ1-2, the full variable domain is DTGVSQNPRHKITKRGQNVTFRCDPISEHNRLYWYRQTLGQGPEFLTYFQNEAQLEKSRLLSDRFSAERPKGSFSTLEIQRTEQGDSAMYLCASSGRGHYGYTFGSGTRLTVV.

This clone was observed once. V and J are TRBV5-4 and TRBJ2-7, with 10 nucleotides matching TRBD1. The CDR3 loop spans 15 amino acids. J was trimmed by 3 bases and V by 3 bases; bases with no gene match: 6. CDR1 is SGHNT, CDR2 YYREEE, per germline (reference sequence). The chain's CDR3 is CASSWPGQGLYEQYF. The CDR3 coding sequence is TGTGCCAGCAGCTGGCCGGGACAGGGGCTCTACGAGCAGTACTTC.

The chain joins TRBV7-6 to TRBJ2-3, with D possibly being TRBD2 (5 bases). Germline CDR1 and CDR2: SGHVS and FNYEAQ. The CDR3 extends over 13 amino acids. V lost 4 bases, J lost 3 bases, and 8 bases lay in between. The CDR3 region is CASSSGETDTQYF. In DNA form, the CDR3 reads TGTGCCAGCAGCTCCGGGGAGACAGATACGCAGTATTTT.

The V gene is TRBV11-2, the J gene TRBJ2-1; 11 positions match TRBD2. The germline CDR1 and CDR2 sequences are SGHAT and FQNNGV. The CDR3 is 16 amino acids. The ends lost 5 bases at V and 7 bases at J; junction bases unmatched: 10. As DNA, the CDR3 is TGTGCCAGCAGCCAAATAGCGGGGGGGCGTTTTAATGAGCAGTTCTTC. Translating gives CASSQIAGGRFNEQFF.